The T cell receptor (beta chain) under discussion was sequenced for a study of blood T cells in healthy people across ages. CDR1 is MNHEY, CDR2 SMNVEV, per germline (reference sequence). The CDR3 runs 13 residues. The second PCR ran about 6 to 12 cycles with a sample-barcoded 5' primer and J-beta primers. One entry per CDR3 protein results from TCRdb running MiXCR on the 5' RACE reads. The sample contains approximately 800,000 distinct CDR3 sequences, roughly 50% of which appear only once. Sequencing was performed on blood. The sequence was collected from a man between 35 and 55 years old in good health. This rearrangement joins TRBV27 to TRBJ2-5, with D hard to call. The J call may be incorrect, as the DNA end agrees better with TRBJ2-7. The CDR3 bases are TGTGCCAGCAGTTTAACCCTCTTCTACGAGCAGTACTTC. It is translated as CASSLTLFYEQYF.